These 26 T cell receptor beta chains were sequenced from one sample in a study of OX40 agonist ivuxolimab in advanced cancers. Method: immunoSEQ multiplex PCR; TCRdb's copy keeps in-frame clones and lacks some. The data show more than 75,000 clones, roughly 86% seen once. Source: CD4+ or CD8+ T cells sorted from blood, taken in a trial of the OX40 agonist ivuxolimab. The receptors were sampled from an adult with an advanced solid tumor such as melanoma, head and neck, liver or kidney cancer.

V gene TRBV7-3 combines with J gene TRBJ2-1, with D possibly TRBD2 on 6 matching bases. CDR3 length: 19 residues. The germline V gene has CDR1 SGHTA and CDR2 FQGTGA. The V end was cut by 0 bases, the J end by 6 bases, with 24 bases between. CDR3 protein: CASSLTGVLARGQVNEQFF. Here the CDR3 DNA reads TGTGCCAGCAGCTTAACTGGGGTTCTAGCGAGAGGTCAGGTCAATGAGCAGTTCTTC. Full variable domain (missing parts from reference TRBV7-3 and TRBJ2-1): GAGVSQTPSNKVTEKGKYVELRCDPISGHTALYWYRQSLGQGPEFLIYFQGTGAADDSGLPNDRFFAVRPEGSVSTLKIQRTERGDSAVYLCASSLTGVLARGQVNEQFFGPGTRLTVL.

V and J are TRBV5-6 and TRBJ2-5, with 8 bases lining up with TRBD2. The CDR3 length is 17 residues. V lost 4 bases to trimming and J lost 4 bases; unmatched junction nucleotides: 15. The germline CDR1 and CDR2 sequences are SGHDT and YYEEEE. CDR3 DNA sequence: TGTGCCAGCAGCCGCGGTATCCAGCGGGCGGGAGGAGAGACCCAGTACTTC. Amino acids: CASSRGIQRAGGETQYF.

The rearrangement joins TRBV2 to TRBJ2-3; D gene ambiguous. The CDR3 spans 15 residues. The germline V and J ends were trimmed by 1 base and 6 bases, with 14 bases remaining between them. Germline V gives CDR1 SNHLY, CDR2 FYNNEI. CDR3 in DNA: TGTGCCAGCAGTGAAGACAGAAATAGATTCGATACGCAGTATTTT. Its translation: CASSEDRNRFDTQYF.

This clone was observed a handful of times. The junction and the germline gene differ at one end; a read error may be behind it. The V gene is TRBV29-1, the J gene TRBJ2-2, with TRBD1 matching 11 bases. The CDR3 is 17 amino acids. The V gene's germline CDR1 is SQVTM and CDR2 ANQGSEA. For the CDR3, the DNA is TGCAGCGTGGAAGGACAGGGGGCGGGAGGGCCGCCCGGGGAGCTGTTTTTT. Its protein is CSVEGQGAGGPPGELFF.

V and J are TRBV18 and TRBJ1-5, with TRBD1 matching over 8 bases. Germline V gene sequence: CDR1 KGHSH, CDR2 LQKENI. V lost 6 bases to trimming and J lost 2 bases; unmatched junction nucleotides: 6. The CDR3 extends over 15 amino acids. The CDR3 nucleotides are TGTGCCAGCTCCTCGGAGACAGGGGGCAATCAGCCCCAGCATTTT. This sequence encodes CASSSETGGNQPQHF.

V and J are TRBV25-1 and TRBJ1-1, with D possibly TRBD1 on 6 matching bases. The CDR3 loop spans 14 amino acids. CDR1 is MGHDK, CDR2 SYGVNS, per germline. Trimming cost V 3 bases and J 6 bases, with 14 bases left between them. The CDR3 here is CASSETRQDAEAFF. DNA for the CDR3: TGTGCCAGCAGTGAGACACGACAGGATGCTGAAGCTTTCTTT.

This chain joins TRBV28 and TRBJ1-2; D is possibly TRBD1 (5 bases). The germline CDR1 and CDR2 sequences are MDHEN and SYDVKM. The V end was cut by 3 bases, the J end by 3 bases, with 14 bases between. This CDR3 comprises 15 residues. The CDR3 DNA follows: TGTGCCAGCAGTTTGGCAGGGACCTCTTACTATGGCTACACCTTC. Encoded protein: CASSLAGTSYYGYTF.

The rearrangement joins TRBV6-5 to TRBJ1-1, with 10 bases matching TRBD1. V lost 4 bases, J lost 4 bases, and 6 bases stayed unmatched. This CDR3 spans 15 amino acids. Germline V gene sequence: CDR1 MNHEY, CDR2 SVGAGI. The CDR3 is CASSLRQGAVTEAFF. CDR3 nucleotides: TGTGCCAGCAGTTTACGACAGGGGGCTGTCACTGAAGCTTTCTTT.

The table lists this clone with a count of one. This rearrangement joins TRBV7-2 to TRBJ2-4; 7 positions match TRBD1. Germline V gives CDR1 SGHTA, CDR2 FQGNSA. J was trimmed by 10 bases and V by 3 bases; bases with no gene match: 15. The CDR3 sequence is 16 residues long. CDR3 nucleotide sequence: TGTGCCAGCAGCTTCCCGGGACAGACACCGACTAATATTCAGTACTTC. Amino acids: CASSFPGQTPTNIQYF.

The chain recombines TRBV5-8 with TRBJ1-2; D gene ambiguous. Deletions cut 0 bases from V and 7 bases from J, with 7 bases between. The germline gives CDR1 SGHTS, CDR2 YDEGEE. CDR3 length: 12 amino acids. CDR3 nucleotide sequence: TGTGCCAGCAGCTTGGTTTCCCGTGGCTACACCTTC. Translating it yields CASSLVSRGYTF.

The V and J genes are TRBV19 and TRBJ2-2; D possibly matches TRBD1 or TRBD2 (5 bases each). The germline CDR1 and CDR2 sequences are LNHDA and SQIVND (reference sequence). The V gene lost 5 bases and the J gene lost 3 bases, with 19 bases spanning the gap. The CDR3 length is 17 residues. The CDR3 is CASSEVGATPYTGELFF. The CDR3 DNA is TGTGCCAGTAGTGAGGTCGGGGCCACCCCGTACACCGGGGAGCTGTTTTTT.

The chain carries TRBV5-6 and TRBJ2-5, with a weak D call TRBD2 (5 bases). Between the trimmed V and J ends, which lost 1 base and 5 bases, there was a span of 9 bases. The germline V gene encodes CDR1 SGHDT and CDR2 YYEEEE. The CDR3 spans 13 residues. CDR3 sequence reads: CASSLIRDETQYF. The CDR3 DNA is TGTGCCAGCAGCTTGATCCGGGATGAGACCCAGTACTTC.

The rearrangement joins TRBV7-2 to TRBJ1-2; unclear D gene. CDR3 size: 12 residues. V was pared by 1 base and J by 6 bases, with 6 bases between. The germline gives CDR1 SGHTA, CDR2 FQGNSA. CDR3 bases: TGTGCCAGCAGCTTAGAAGGAGATGGCTACACCTTC. Its protein product is CASSLEGDGYTF.

The chain carries TRBV6-1 and TRBJ1-2; D not certain. The CDR3 covers 12 residues. Germline CDR1 reads MNHNS; CDR2 reads SASEGT. Trimming removed 2 bases from V and 3 bases from J, with 4 bases in between. For the CDR3, the DNA is TGTGCCAGCAGTGAACGATACTATGGCTACACCTTC. Translated, it gives CASSERYYGYTF.

The table lists this clone with a count of one. The rearrangement links TRBV7-8 to TRBJ2-5; D call uncertain. This CDR3 contains 15 residues. The V gene's germline CDR1 is SGHVS and CDR2 FQNEAQ. Trimming took off 8 bases at V and 2 bases at J, with 18 bases between the two ends. DNA for the CDR3: TGTGCCAGCCGTAGGATCGGATTAATACAAGAGACCCAGTACTTC. This codes for CASRRIGLIQETQYF. The complete variable domain, with remaining parts taken from reference TRBV7-8 and TRBJ2-5, reads GAGVSQSPRYKVAKRGQDVALRCDPISGHVSLFWYQQALGQGPEFLTYFQNEAQLDKSGLPSDRFFAERPEGSVSTLKIQRTQQEDSAVYLCASRRIGLIQETQYFGPGTRLLVL.

This chain joins TRBV18 and TRBJ2-3; D possibly matches TRBD1 or TRBD2 (5 bases each). Per germline, CDR1 KGHSH and CDR2 LQKENI. Trimming removed 2 bases from V and 5 bases from J, with 11 bases in between. The CDR3 runs 14 residues. CDR3 amino acids: CASSPGGWGDTQYF. DNA of the CDR3: TGTGCCAGCTCACCAGGGGGATGGGGAGATACGCAGTATTTT.

The chain couples TRBV28 to TRBJ2-3; 8 positions match TRBD2. The CDR3 is 16 residues long. The germline CDR1 and CDR2 sequences are MDHEN and SYDVKM. Germline trimming cut 4 bases from V and 2 bases from J; bases unmatched to any gene: 8. The CDR3 DNA reads as TGTGCCAGCAGTTCCACGGTTAGCGGGAACACAGATACGCAGTATTTT. It translates to CASSSTVSGNTDTQYF.

This clone was seen more than once but under ten times. The chain carries TRBV6-1 and TRBJ2-3, with D perhaps TRBD2 (6 bases). CDR3 length: 15 amino acids. V was trimmed by 1 base and J by 0 bases, leaving 8 bases between them. Per germline, CDR1 MNHNS and CDR2 SASEGT. The CDR3 region is CASSEDAGSTDTQYF. CDR3 DNA: TGTGCCAGCAGTGAAGATGCGGGAAGCACAGATACGCAGTATTTT.

The chain recombines TRBV19 with TRBJ2-7, with D possibly being TRBD1 (5 bases). Between the trimmed V and J ends, which lost 5 bases and 7 bases, there was a span of 15 bases. Per the germline V gene, CDR1 is LNHDA and CDR2 is SQIVND (reference sequence). The CDR3 is made up of 13 amino acids. In nucleotides, the CDR3 is TGTGCCAGTAGTCCCGATACAGGTTGGGAGCAGTACTTC. This translates into CASSPDTGWEQYF.

In this sample, this clone turned up once. This chain links TRBV9 with TRBJ2-5; TRBD2 matches at 7 bases. From germline, CDR1 is SGDLS and CDR2 YYNGEE. The CDR3 loop spans 14 amino acids. The junction had 7 bases not matched to a gene; V was cut back by 3 bases and J by 5 bases. The CDR3 is CASSARLAGETQYF. In nucleotides, the CDR3 is TGTGCCAGCAGCGCCCGACTAGCCGGTGAGACCCAGTACTTC.

V gene TRBV5-4 combines with J gene TRBJ1-2; no firm D call. Germline-derived CDR1 and CDR2 are SGHNT and YYREEE (reference sequence). The CDR3 has 13 amino acids. Trimming took 0 bases from V and 4 from J, leaving 7 bases between them. In DNA, the CDR3 is TGTGCCAGCAGCTTGGAGCAGAGCTATGGCTACACCTTC. Protein: CASSLEQSYGYTF.

V usage is TRBV18 and J usage is TRBJ2-5, with D perhaps being TRBD1 or TRBD2 (6 bases each). Trimming pared 1 base from V and 2 bases from J, leaving 8 bases between. Per the germline V gene, CDR1 is KGHSH and CDR2 is LQKENI. The CDR3 runs 14 residues. The CDR3 sequence: CASSPQGGQETQYF. The DNA for the CDR3 is TGTGCCAGCTCACCACAAGGGGGGCAAGAGACCCAGTACTTC.

The chain is built from TRBV5-1 and TRBJ1-1, with D unresolved. CDR1 and CDR2 from the germline V gene are SGHRS and YFSETQ. The CDR3 is 14 residues long. With 0 bases removed from V and 4 bases from J, the gap between germline ends came to 10 bases. CDR3 DNA sequence: TGCGCCAGCAGCTTGGCCGGTCCCTCCACTGAAGCTTTCTTT. Its translation: CASSLAGPSTEAFF.

The chain links TRBV7-6 to TRBJ2-5; 7 bases map to TRBD2. CDR1 and CDR2 from the germline V gene are SGHVS and FNYEAQ. This CDR3 contains 16 residues. Trimming removed 1 base from V and 5 bases from J; junction bases left unmatched: 10. CDR3 region: CASSLGAGVALETQYF. In DNA form, the CDR3 reads TGTGCCAGCAGCTTAGGCGCGGGGGTGGCCCTGGAGACCCAGTACTTC.

This CDR3 reads CASSSTTGLRPEGANVLTF. Written as DNA, the CDR3 is TGTGCCAGCAGCTCGACGACAGGTCTACGGCCTGAGGGGGCCAACGTCCTGACTTTC. This chain uses TRBV5-6 with TRBJ2-6; the D gene is possibly TRBD1 (6 bases). The V gene's germline CDR1 is SGHDT and CDR2 YYEEEE. V was clipped by 3 bases and J by 4 bases, with 23 bases between them. CDR3 size: 19 residues.

A few counts support this clone. The chain recombines TRBV16 with TRBJ1-2; D not resolved. With 2 bases removed from V and 5 bases from J, the gap between germline ends came to 6 bases. This CDR3 is built from 12 residues. Germline-derived CDR1 and CDR2 are KGHSY and FQNENV. CDR3 DNA: TGTGCCAGCAGCCAACGCGGATATGGCTACACCTTC. Protein product: CASSQRGYGYTF. Full variable domain (missing parts from reference TRBV16 and TRBJ1-2): GEEVAQTPKHLVRGEGQKAKLYCAPIKGHSYVFWYQQVLKNEFKFLISFQNENVFDETGMPKERFSAKCLPNSPCSLEIQATKLEDSAVYFCASSQRGYGYTFGSGTRLTVV.